The clone carrying this T cell receptor (beta chain) was recorded only once. With 5 bases removed from V and 2 bases from J, the gap between germline ends came to 12 bases. Germline V lookup: CDR1 SNHLY, CDR2 FYNNEI. CDR3 length equals 14 residues. The data are from a study of shared clonotypes between healthy human individuals. In the original processing: Junction-only sequences produced by ImmunoSEQ had no quality scores, so filtering differed. Only in-frame clones appear in the TCRdb table, and some are missing; sequencing was by immunoSEQ multiplex PCR. The V and J calls and clone size are taken from that table; D and trimming were inferred from the DNA. The profile shows 850,000 to 1,200,000 clones, 70% to 80% of them singletons.

Sequenced sample: memory CD4+ T cells sorted from blood. Stated subset: CD45RA-negative fraction. The source is a young man in good health. The rearrangement links TRBV2 to TRBJ2-5, with D perhaps TRBD1 (6 bases). The CDR3 loop is CASSSGRGQETQYF. The CDR3 DNA is TGTGCCAGCAGTTCAGGAAGGGGGCAAGAGACCCAGTACTTC.